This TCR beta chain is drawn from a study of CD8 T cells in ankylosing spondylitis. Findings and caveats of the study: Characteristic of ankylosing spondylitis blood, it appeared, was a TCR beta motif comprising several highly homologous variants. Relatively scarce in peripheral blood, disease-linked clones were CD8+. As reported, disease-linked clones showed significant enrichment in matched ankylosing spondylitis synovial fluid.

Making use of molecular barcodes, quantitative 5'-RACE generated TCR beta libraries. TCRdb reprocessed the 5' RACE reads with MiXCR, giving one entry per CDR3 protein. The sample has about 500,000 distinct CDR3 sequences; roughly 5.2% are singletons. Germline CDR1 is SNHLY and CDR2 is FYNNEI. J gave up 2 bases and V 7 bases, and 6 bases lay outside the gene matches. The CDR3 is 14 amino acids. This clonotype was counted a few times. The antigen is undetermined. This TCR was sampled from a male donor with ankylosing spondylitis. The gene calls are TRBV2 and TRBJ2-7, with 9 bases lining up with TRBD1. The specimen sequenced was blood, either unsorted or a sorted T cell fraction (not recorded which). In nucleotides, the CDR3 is TGTGCCAGCAACTGGGGGACAGGGCCCTACGAGCAGTACTTC. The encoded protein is CASNWGTGPYEQYF.